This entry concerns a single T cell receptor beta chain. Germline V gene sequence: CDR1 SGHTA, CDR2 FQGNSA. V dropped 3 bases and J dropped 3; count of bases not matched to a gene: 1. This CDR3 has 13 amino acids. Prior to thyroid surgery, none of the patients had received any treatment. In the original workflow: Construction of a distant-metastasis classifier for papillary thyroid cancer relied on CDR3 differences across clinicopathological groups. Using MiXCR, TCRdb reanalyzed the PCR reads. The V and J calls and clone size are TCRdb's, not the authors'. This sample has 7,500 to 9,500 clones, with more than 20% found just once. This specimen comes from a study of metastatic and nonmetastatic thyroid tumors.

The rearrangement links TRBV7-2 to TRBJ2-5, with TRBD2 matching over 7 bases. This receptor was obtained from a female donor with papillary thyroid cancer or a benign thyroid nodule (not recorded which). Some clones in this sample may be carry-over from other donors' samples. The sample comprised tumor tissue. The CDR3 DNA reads TGTGCCAGCAGCTTGCTAGCGGAAGAGACCCAGTACTTC. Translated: CASSLLAEETQYF.